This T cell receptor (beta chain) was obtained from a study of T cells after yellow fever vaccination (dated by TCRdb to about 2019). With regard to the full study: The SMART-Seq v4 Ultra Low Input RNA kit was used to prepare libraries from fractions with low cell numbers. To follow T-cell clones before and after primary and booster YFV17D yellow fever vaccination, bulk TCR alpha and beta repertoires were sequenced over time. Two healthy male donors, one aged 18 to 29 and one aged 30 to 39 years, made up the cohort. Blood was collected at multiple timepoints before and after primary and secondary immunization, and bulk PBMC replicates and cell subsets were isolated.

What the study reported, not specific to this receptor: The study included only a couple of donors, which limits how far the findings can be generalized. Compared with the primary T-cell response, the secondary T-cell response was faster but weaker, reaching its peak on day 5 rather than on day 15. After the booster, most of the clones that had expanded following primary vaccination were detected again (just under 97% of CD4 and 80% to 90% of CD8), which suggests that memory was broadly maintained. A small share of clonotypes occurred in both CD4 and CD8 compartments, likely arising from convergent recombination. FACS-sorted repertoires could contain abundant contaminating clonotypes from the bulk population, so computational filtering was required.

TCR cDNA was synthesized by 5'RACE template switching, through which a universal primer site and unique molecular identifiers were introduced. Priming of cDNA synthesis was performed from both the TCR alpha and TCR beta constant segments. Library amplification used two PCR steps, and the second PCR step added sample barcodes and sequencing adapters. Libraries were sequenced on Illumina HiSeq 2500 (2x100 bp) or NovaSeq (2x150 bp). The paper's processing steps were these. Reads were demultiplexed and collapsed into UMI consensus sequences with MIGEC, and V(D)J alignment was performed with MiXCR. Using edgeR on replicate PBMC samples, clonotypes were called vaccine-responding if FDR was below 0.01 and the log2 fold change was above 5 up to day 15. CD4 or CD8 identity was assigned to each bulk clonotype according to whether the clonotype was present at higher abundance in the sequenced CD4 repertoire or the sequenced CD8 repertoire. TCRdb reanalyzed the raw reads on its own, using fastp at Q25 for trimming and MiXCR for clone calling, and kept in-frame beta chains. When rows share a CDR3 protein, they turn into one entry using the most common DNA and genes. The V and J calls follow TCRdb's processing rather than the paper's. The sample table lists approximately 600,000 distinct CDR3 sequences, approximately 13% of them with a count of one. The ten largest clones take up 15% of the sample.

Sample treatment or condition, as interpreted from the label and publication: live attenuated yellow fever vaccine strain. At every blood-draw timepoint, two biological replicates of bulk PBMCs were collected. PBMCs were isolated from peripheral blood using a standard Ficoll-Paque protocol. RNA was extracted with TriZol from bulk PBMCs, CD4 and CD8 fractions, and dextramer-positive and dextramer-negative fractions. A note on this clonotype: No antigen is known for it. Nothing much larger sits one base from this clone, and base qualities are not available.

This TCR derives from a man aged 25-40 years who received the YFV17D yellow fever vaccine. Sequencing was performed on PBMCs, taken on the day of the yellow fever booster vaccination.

At the DNA level, the sequence is TGCAGTGCCCCCTCTACGTCAGGTAGGGGCGAGCAGTACTTC. This yields the protein CSAPSTSGRGEQYF. The receptor chain draws on TRBV20-1 and TRBJ2-7; TRBD1 could be the D gene, as 5 bases match. CDR1 is given as DFQATT and CDR2 as SNEGSKA, both from the germline V gene (reference sequence). V loses 6 bases, J loses 6 bases, and the germline ends lie 21 bases apart. Including cysteine and phenylalanine, the CDR3 has 14 amino acids. The DNA shown is the 42-base CDR3, in frame from base 1.